This T cell receptor beta chain is drawn from a study of CD8 T cells in Susac syndrome. The CDR3 length is 15 residues. Per the germline V gene, CDR1 is SGHTA and CDR2 is FQGNSA. The germline V and J ends were trimmed by 5 bases and 0 bases, with 11 bases remaining between them. Random-hexamer reverse transcription was applied to roughly 0.5 to 1 ug RNA. Coverage of TCR beta CDR3 amplification by immunoSEQ multiplex PCR extended to 54 Vbeta and 13 Jbeta. TCRdb analysed the immunoSEQ multiplex PCR reads with MiXCR anew, one entry per CDR3 protein. Counted here are 250,000 to 350,000 distinct CDR3 sequences, around 92% occurring once; the ten biggest clones make up over 0.065%. The study sequenced TCR beta in blood CD8+ and CD4+ T cells. Treatment-naive patients with stable or active relapsing-remitting disease served as multiple sclerosis controls. The authors negatively isolated CD8+ and CD4+ T cells and FACS-enriched TEMRA cells.

The clonotype comes from a human donor with multiple sclerosis. The sequenced sample consisted of CD4+ T cells from PBMCs. The chain carries TRBV7-2 and TRBJ1-5; D unclear. The DNA for the CDR3 is TGTGCCAGCAGCGAGGCGACTTATAGCAATCAGCCCCAGCATTTT. Amino acids: CASSEATYSNQPQHF.